Given below is one T cell receptor beta chain in context. The antigen remains undetermined. This sample is drawn from a study of CD8 T cells in ankylosing spondylitis. Study observations and caveats: The clones that were linked to disease were reported to be significantly enriched in matched synovial fluid samples from ankylosing spondylitis patients. Typical of ankylosing spondylitis blood, it appeared, was a TCR beta motif of 7 or 8 highly homologous variants. Past research had described some motif variants in reactive arthritis synovial fluid and blood.

Researchers built TCR beta libraries using quantitative 5'-RACE with molecular barcodes. TCRdb fed the 5' RACE reads into MiXCR, producing one record per CDR3 protein. The data show 200,000 or so distinct CDR3 sequences, roughly 13% seen once. This receptor was obtained from a female donor with ankylosing spondylitis or in good health (not recorded which). The sample comprised blood, either unsorted or a sorted T cell fraction (not recorded which).

CDR3 amino acids: CASTPQGSGANVLTF. The CDR3 nucleotides read TGTGCCAGTACACCTCAGGGGTCTGGGGCCAACGTCCTGACTTTC. This chain connects TRBV19 to TRBJ2-6, with D possibly being TRBD1 (6 bases). In germline, CDR1 is LNHDA, CDR2 SQIVND (reference sequence). V was clipped by 7 bases and J by 1 base, with 11 bases between them. The CDR3 runs to 15 residues.